A single sample is the source of the 21 T cell receptor beta chains below, sequenced in a study of blood T cells in healthy people across ages. A second PCR, run for about 6 to 12 cycles, used a sample-barcoded 5' primer plus a J-beta primer mix. TCRdb redid the calling of the 5' RACE reads with MiXCR, one entry per CDR3 protein. The table records about 1.8 million distinct CDR3 sequences, about 50% of them present only once. The material sequenced was blood. All receptors derive from a woman aged 35 to 49 in good health.

The rearrangement links TRBV9 to TRBJ2-5; no firm D call. The germline gives CDR1 SGDLS, CDR2 YYNGEE. The V end lost 3 bases, the J end lost 3 bases, and 12 bases lay between the germline ends. The CDR3 spans 14 residues. DNA of the CDR3: TGTGCCAGCAGCGCAACGACTGTTAAAGAGACCCAGTACTTC. This sequence encodes CASSATTVKETQYF.

This chain's CDR3 is CASSLRAGGLSYEQYF. DNA of the CDR3: TGCGCCAGCAGCTTGCGGGCAGGGGGCCTCTCCTACGAGCAGTACTTC. The chain combines TRBV5-1 with TRBJ2-7, with 8 bases identical to TRBD1. The CDR3 extends over 16 amino acids. The V gene end was trimmed by 1 base and the J gene end by 0 bases; junction bases not matched to a gene: 6. Per the germline V gene, CDR1 is SGHRS and CDR2 is YFSETQ. The complete variable domain, with remaining parts taken from reference TRBV5-1 and TRBJ2-7, reads KAGVTQTPRYLIKTRGQQVTLSCSPISGHRSVSWYQQTPGQGLQFLFEYFSETQRNKGNFPGRFSGRQFSNSRSEMNVSTLELGDSALYLCASSLRAGGLSYEQYFGPGTRLTVT.

V gene TRBV6-2 or TRBV6-3 combines with J gene TRBJ1-4; 9 bases match TRBD1. V lost 5 bases to trimming and J lost 5 bases; unmatched junction nucleotides: 6. The CDR3 runs 15 residues. Looked up from germline, CDR1 is MNHEY and CDR2 is SVGEGT. CDR3 sequence: CASSRNGQGNEKLFF. The CDR3 DNA reads as TGTGCCAGCAGTCGTAACGGACAGGGGAATGAAAAACTGTTTTTT.

The V gene is TRBV7-2, the J gene TRBJ2-2; D perhaps matches TRBD1 (6 bases). Germline V CDR1 and CDR2: SGHTA, FQGNSA. CDR3 length: 15 amino acids. V lost 6 bases, J lost 3 bases, and 14 bases lay in between. The CDR3 loop reads CASSRDRTDTGELFF. In nucleotides, the CDR3 is TGTGCCAGCAGTCGCGACAGGACCGACACCGGGGAGCTGTTTTTT.

This clonotype has only a few counts. The chain joins TRBV11-2 to TRBJ2-5; 9 nucleotides match TRBD1. The J call could be wrong; TRBJ2-7 is a better fit for the DNA end. Germline V gene data show CDR1 as SGHAT and CDR2 as FQNNGV. This CDR3 spans 14 amino acids. As DNA, the CDR3 is TGTGCCAGCAGACCATGGACAGGGGCGGACGAGCAGTACTTC. Protein sequence: CASRPWTGADEQYF.

Concerning this clonotype: One end of the junction fails to match germline, which may point to a read error. The rearrangement uses TRBV7-9 and TRBJ2-1; weak D call: TRBD2 (6 bases). The CDR3 runs 14 residues. The germline V gene encodes CDR1 SEHNR and CDR2 FQNEAQ (reference sequence). CDR3 sequence: CTSSPNPGRGEQFF. In nucleotides, the CDR3 is TGTACCAGCAGCCCAAACCCAGGGCGGGGTGAGCAGTTCTTC.

V is TRBV6-2 or TRBV6-3 and J is TRBJ1-1; D is undetermined. Looked up from germline, CDR1 is MNHEY and CDR2 is SVGEGT. Trimming shortened V by 2 bases and J by 4 bases, and 8 bases separated the two germline ends. This CDR3 has 13 amino acids. The CDR3 region is CASSYIKATEAFF. CDR3 nucleotide sequence: TGTGCCAGCAGTTACATCAAGGCCACTGAAGCTTTCTTT.

This chain uses TRBV24-1 with TRBJ1-4; no clear D. Germline CDR1 and CDR2: KGHDR and SFDVKD. V was clipped by 9 bases and J by 6 bases, with 10 bases between them. The CDR3 contains 12 residues. The CDR3 region has the DNA TGTGCCACCGCACACGCAGATGAAAAACTGTTTTTT. It translates to CATAHADEKLFF.

This chain joins TRBV3-1 and TRBJ1-2, with a possible D match to TRBD1 (6 bases). Germline V gene lookup returns CDR1 LGHDT and CDR2 YNNKEL (reference sequence). Trimming took off 4 bases at V and 8 bases at J, with 20 bases between the two ends. The CDR3 is 15 amino acids. CDR3 coding DNA: TGTGCCAGCAGCCGGGCACTATCGACAGGACGAGGCTACACCTTC. Translation gives CASSRALSTGRGYTF.

This clonotype appeared a few times. V usage is TRBV14 and J usage is TRBJ1-2; D not resolved. Trimming cost V 4 bases and J 6 bases, with 15 bases left between them. The CDR3 runs to 14 residues. Germline loops: CDR1 SGHDN, CDR2 FVKESK. The CDR3 DNA is TGTGCCAGCAGCCTGGCGGACGGCGGCGATGGCTACACCTTC. Its translation: CASSLADGGDGYTF. Filled out from reference TRBV14 and TRBJ1-2, the complete variable domain reads EAGVTQFPSHSVIEKGQTVTLRCDPISGHDNLYWYRRVMGKEIKFLLHFVKESKQDESGMPNNRFLAERTGGTYSTLKVQPAELEDSGVYFCASSLADGGDGYTFGSGTRLTVV.

This clonotype was detected a few times. The chain employs TRBV4-3 and TRBJ2-3; tentatively, D is TRBD1 (5 bases). CDR3 size: 16 residues. With 0 bases removed from V and 0 bases from J, the gap between germline ends came to 10 bases. Germline V gives CDR1 LGHNA, CDR2 YSLEER. CDR3 bases: TGCGCCAGCAGCCAAGATACAGGCCCTAGCACAGATACGCAGTATTTT. It specifies CASSQDTGPSTDTQYF.

The chain carries TRBV27 and TRBJ1-5; the D gene is possibly TRBD1 (6 bases). The V end lost 2 bases, the J end lost 6 bases, and 14 bases lay between the germline ends. Germline CDR1 and CDR2: MNHEY and SMNVEV (reference sequence). This CDR3 is 15 amino acids long. The CDR3 region has the DNA TGTGCCAGCAGTTTAGCGGCAGGGGTGAGTCAGCCCCAGCATTTT. As protein: CASSLAAGVSQPQHF.

The chain recombines TRBV6-6 with TRBJ2-3; D is uncertain. V was shortened by 2 bases and J by 5 bases, with 8 bases between the two germline ends. The CDR3 runs 13 residues. Germline CDR1 MNHNY, CDR2 SVGAGI (reference sequence). CDR3 DNA: TGTGCCAGCAGTTACGGTTTATTAGATACGCAGTATTTT. It specifies CASSYGLLDTQYF.

This clonotype was seen a few times. The genes are TRBV5-1 and TRBJ1-2, with 9 bases that match TRBD1. Unmatched junction bases numbered 6, after V lost 4 bases and J lost 2 bases. The germline V gene has CDR1 SGHRS and CDR2 YFSETQ. CDR3 length: 15 amino acids. The DNA of the CDR3 is TGCGCCAGCAGCCCGGACGGACAGGGGAACTATGGCTACACCTTC. Its translation: CASSPDGQGNYGYTF.

This clonotype was recorded a few times. V usage is TRBV2 and J usage is TRBJ2-1; possible D gene TRBD1, 5 bases. The germline CDR1 and CDR2 sequences are SNHLY and FYNNEI. The V and J ends lost 6 bases and 2 bases respectively, with 5 bases between them. The CDR3 is made up of 12 amino acids. CDR3 sequence: CASRTAYNEQFF. Written as DNA, the CDR3 is TGTGCCAGCAGGACAGCCTACAATGAGCAGTTCTTC.

The chain carries TRBV6-5 and TRBJ2-3; possibly TRBD1 or TRBD2 for D (5 bases each). V was clipped by 0 bases and J by 8 bases, with 15 bases between them. Per germline, CDR1 MNHEY and CDR2 SVGAGI. CDR3 size: 15 residues. The CDR3 DNA sequence: TGTGCCAGCAGTTACTCGAGGCAGGAGAGGGGTACGCAGTATTTT. This translates into CASSYSRQERGTQYF.

The CDR3 here is CAISGTGIHEQYF. The CDR3 DNA reads as TGTGCCATCAGTGGGACAGGGATCCACGAGCAGTACTTC. The rearrangement links TRBV10-3 to TRBJ2-7, with 8 bases identical to TRBD1. The CDR3 is 13 residues long. The V segment lost 4 bases and the J segment 5 bases; nucleotides outside the gene matches: 4. In germline, CDR1 is ENHRY, CDR2 SYGVKD.

This chain uses TRBV20-1 with TRBJ1-6; D unresolved. V lost 5 bases to trimming and J lost 8 bases, with 16 bases between them. The length of the CDR3 is 14 residues. CDR1 is DFQATT and CDR2 is SNEGSKA in the germline V gene (reference sequence). The DNA of the CDR3 is TGCAGTGCTGGGGTACGGTTAGGCGATTCACCCCTCCACTTT. This encodes CSAGVRLGDSPLHF.

The gene calls are TRBV5-6 and TRBJ1-1, with D possibly being TRBD1 (6 bases). The V end was cut by 1 base, the J end by 11 bases, with 12 bases between. The length of the CDR3 is 12 residues. The V gene's germline CDR1 is SGHDT and CDR2 YYEEEE. Written as DNA, the CDR3 is TGTGCCAGCAGCTTGCGTGAGACAGGCGCTTTCTTT. Protein: CASSLRETGAFF.

This clonotype came up a few times. This chain connects TRBV24-1 to TRBJ1-1, with a tentative D call TRBD1 (5 bases). Trimming cost V 7 bases and J 7 bases, with 9 bases left between them. The germline CDR1 and CDR2 sequences are KGHDR and SFDVKD. The CDR3 runs to 11 residues. CDR3 loop: CATRDSSEAFF. CDR3 in DNA: TGTGCCACCAGAGACAGTAGTGAAGCTTTCTTT.

This chain joins TRBV5-6 and TRBJ1-1; D not certain. CDR1 and CDR2 from the germline V gene are SGHDT and YYEEEE. This CDR3 is built from 15 residues. V was cut by 5 bases and J by 2 bases, with 16 bases left in between. This CDR3 reads CASRPETAPNTEAFF. The CDR3 nucleotides are TGTGCCAGCAGGCCCGAGACCGCCCCAAACACTGAAGCTTTCTTT.